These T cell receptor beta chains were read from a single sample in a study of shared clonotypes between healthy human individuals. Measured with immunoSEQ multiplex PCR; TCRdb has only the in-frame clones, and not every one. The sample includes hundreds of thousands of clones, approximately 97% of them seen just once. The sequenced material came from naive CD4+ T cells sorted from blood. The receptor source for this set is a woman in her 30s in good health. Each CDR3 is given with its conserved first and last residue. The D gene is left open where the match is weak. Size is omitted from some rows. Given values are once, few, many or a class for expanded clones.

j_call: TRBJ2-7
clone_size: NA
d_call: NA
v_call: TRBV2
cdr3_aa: CASSDSVYEQYF
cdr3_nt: TGTGCCAGCAGTGACTCCGTCTACGAGCAGTACTTC

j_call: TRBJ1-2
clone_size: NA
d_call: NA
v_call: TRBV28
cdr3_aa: CASRIDSHGYTF
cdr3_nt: TGTGCCAGCAGAATAGACAGCCACGGCTACACCTTC

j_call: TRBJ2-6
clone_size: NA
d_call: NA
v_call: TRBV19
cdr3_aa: CASSITGAGDSGANVLTF
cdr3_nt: TGTGCCAGTAGTATTACGGGGGCCGGGGACTCTGGGGCCAACGTCCTGACTTTC

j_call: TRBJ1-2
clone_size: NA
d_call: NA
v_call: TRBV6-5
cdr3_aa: CASSPGPGANYGYTF
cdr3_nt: TGTGCCAGCTCCCCGGGCCCCGGCGCTAACTATGGCTACACCTTC

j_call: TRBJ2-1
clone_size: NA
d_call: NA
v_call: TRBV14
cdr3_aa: CASSQVGTGYEQFF
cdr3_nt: TGTGCCAGCAGCCAAGTGGGAACAGGGTATGAGCAGTTCTTC

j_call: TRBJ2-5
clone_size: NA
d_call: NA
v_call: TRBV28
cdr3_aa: CASSLPGPQKGTQYF
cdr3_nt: TGTGCCAGCAGTTTACCGGGGCCTCAGAAGGGGACCCAGTACTTC

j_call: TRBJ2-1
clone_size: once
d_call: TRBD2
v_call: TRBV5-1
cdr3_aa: CASSFRLAGVDEQFF
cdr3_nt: TGCGCCAGCAGCTTCCGACTAGCGGGAGTCGATGAGCAGTTCTTC

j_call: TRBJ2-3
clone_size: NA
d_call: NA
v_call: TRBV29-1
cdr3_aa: CSVGRGIVNTQYF
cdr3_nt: TGCAGCGTTGGCAGGGGAATTGTAAATACGCAGTATTTT

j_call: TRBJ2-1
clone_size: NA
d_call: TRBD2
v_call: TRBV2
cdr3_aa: CASRPGLAGGEQFF
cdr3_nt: TGTGCCAGCAGACCGGGACTAGCGGGAGGTGAGCAGTTCTTC

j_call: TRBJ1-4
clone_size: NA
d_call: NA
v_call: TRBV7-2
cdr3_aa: CASTDSFNEKLFF
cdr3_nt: TGTGCCAGCACGGACAGTTTTAATGAAAAACTGTTTTTT

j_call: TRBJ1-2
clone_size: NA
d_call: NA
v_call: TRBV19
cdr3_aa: CASNPAQGRINYGYTF
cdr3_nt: TGTGCCAGTAACCCAGCCCAGGGCCGAATTAACTATGGCTACACCTTC

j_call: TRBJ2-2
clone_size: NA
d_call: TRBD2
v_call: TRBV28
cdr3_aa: CASREAGAGTGELFF
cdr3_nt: TGTGCCAGCAGAGAAGCGGGAGCCGGCACCGGGGAGCTGTTTTTT

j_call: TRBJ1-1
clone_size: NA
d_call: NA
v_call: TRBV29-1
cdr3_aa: CSVEAATEAFF
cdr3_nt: TGCAGCGTCGAGGCGGCAACTGAAGCTTTCTTT

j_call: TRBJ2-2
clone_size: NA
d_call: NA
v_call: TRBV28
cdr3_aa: CATWTNANTGELFF
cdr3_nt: TGTGCCACCTGGACAAACGCGAACACCGGGGAGCTGTTTTTT

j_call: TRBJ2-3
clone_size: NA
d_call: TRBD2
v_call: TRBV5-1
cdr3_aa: CASSPKSGGRTDTQYF
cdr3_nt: TGCGCCAGCAGCCCCAAAAGCGGGGGTCGCACAGATACGCAGTATTTT

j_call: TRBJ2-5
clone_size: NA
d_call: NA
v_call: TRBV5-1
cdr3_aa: CASRQDGGDQETQYF
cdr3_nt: TGCGCCAGCAGACAGGACGGCGGCGATCAAGAGACCCAGTACTTC

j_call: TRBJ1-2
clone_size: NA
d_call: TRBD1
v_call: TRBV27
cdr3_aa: CASTPGTGGGNYGYTF
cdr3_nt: TGTGCCAGCACCCCCGGGACAGGGGGCGGAAACTATGGCTACACCTTC

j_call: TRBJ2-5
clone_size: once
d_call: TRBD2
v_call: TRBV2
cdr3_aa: CASQREGQETQYF
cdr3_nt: TGTGCCAGTCAGCGGGAGGGCCAAGAGACCCAGTACTTC

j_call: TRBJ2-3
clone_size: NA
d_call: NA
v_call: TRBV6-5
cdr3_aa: CASSYSTLTDTQYF
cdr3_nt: TGTGCCAGCAGTTACTCTACCCTCACAGATACGCAGTATTTT

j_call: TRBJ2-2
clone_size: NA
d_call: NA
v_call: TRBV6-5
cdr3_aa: CASSGFGGELFF
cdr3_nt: TGTGCCAGCAGCGGATTCGGCGGGGAGCTGTTTTTT

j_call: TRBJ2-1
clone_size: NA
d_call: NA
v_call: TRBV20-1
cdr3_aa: CSGRFYNEQFF
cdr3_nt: TGCAGCGGACGATTCTACAATGAGCAGTTCTTC

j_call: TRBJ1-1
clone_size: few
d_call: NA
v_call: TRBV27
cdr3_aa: CASSWLRNTEAFF
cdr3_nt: TGTGCCAGCAGTTGGCTTAGGAACACTGAAGCTTTCTTT

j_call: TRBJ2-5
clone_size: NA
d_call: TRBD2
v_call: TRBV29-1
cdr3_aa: CSVELAGGGSETQYF
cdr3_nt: TGCAGCGTTGAACTAGCGGGAGGGGGGTCGGAGACCCAGTACTTC

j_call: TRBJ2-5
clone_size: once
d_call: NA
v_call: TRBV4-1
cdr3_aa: CASSPPGLQETQYF
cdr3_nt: TGCGCCAGCAGCCCCCCTGGGCTCCAAGAGACCCAGTACTTC

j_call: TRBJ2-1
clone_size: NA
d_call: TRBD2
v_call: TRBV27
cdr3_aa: CASSQIGLENNEQFF
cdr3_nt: TGTGCCAGCAGTCAAATTGGACTAGAGAACAATGAGCAGTTCTTC

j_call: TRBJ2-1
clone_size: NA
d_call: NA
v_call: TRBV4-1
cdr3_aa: CASQDYNEQFF
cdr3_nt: TGCGCCAGCCAGGATTACAATGAGCAGTTCTTC

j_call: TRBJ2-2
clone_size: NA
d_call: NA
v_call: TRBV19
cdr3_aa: CASTSPGELFF
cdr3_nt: TGTGCCAGTACTAGCCCCGGGGAGCTGTTTTTT

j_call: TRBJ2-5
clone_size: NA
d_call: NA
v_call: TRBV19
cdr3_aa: CASSTLGMQETQYF
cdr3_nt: TGTGCCAGTAGTACCCTCGGGATGCAAGAGACCCAGTACTTC

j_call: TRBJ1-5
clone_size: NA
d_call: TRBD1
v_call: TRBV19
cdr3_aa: CASSIDGGTGGYQPQHF
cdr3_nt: TGTGCCAGTAGTATAGATGGCGGGACAGGGGGGTATCAGCCCCAGCATTTT

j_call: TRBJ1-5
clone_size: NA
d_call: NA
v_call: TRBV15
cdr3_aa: CATSMLNQPQHF
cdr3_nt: TGTGCCACCAGCATGCTCAATCAGCCCCAGCATTTT

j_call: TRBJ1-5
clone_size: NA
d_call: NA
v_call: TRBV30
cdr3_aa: CAWRQANQPQHF
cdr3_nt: TGTGCCTGGAGACAGGCCAATCAGCCCCAGCATTTT

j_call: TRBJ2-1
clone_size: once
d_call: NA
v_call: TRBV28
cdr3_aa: CASSLPGLATSYNEQFF
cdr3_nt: TGTGCCAGCAGTTTGCCCGGGTTAGCGACCTCCTACAATGAGCAGTTCTTC

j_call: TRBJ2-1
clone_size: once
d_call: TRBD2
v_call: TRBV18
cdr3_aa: CASSPGAGGPYNEQFF
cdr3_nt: TGTGCCAGCTCACCGGGAGCGGGAGGGCCCTACAATGAGCAGTTCTTC

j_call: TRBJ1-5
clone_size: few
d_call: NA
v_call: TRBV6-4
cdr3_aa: CASTPGGRRGPQHF
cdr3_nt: TGTGCCAGTACCCCCGGGGGGAGGAGGGGGCCCCAGCATTTT

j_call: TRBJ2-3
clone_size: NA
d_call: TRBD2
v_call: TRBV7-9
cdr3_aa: CASSTGLVYADTQYF
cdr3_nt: TGTGCCAGCAGCACCGGACTAGTTTACGCAGATACGCAGTATTTT

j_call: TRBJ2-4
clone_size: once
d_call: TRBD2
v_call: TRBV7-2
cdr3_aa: CASSLGLAGMGYIQYF
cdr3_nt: TGTGCCAGCAGCCTCGGGCTAGCGGGAATGGGGTACATTCAGTACTTC

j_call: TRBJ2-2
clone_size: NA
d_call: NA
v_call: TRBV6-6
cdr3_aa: CASTSKTGPRELFF
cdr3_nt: TGTGCCAGCACCTCAAAAACCGGGCCGAGGGAGCTGTTTTTT

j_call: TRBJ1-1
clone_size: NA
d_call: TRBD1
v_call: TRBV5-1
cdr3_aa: CASSFTGGDGEAFF
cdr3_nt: TGCGCCAGCAGCTTTACAGGGGGCGACGGTGAAGCTTTCTTT

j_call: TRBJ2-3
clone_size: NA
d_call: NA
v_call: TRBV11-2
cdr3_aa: CASSLGSDSSTDTQYF
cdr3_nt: TGTGCCAGCAGCTTAGGGTCGGATTCTAGCACAGATACGCAGTATTTT

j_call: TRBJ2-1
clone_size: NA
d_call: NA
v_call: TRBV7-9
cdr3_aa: CASSLDRYSNEQFF
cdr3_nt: TGTGCCAGCAGCTTGGACCGATACTCCAATGAGCAGTTCTTC

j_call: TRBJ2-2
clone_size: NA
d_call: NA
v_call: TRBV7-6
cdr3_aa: CASSQSQGGTGELFF
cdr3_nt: TGTGCCAGCAGTCAATCGCAGGGGGGCACCGGGGAGCTGTTTTTT